The 20 T cell receptor beta chains below were found in one sample sequenced in a study of lymphopenia after photon versus proton radiotherapy. Sequencing used immunoSEQ multiplex PCR; TCRdb keeps in-frame clones, though not all of them. The data show about 40,000 clones, with 70% to 90% seen just once and over 9% held by the top ten. The sequenced sample was peripheral blood, obtained from a patient treated with proton-based radiotherapy. Receptor source: a woman between 65 and 79 years old with pancreatic cancer. Some clones in this sample may be carry-over from other donors' samples.

The gene calls are TRBV28 and TRBJ2-4; 7 bases are a match to TRBD1. The junction had 16 bases not matched to a gene; V was cut back by 8 bases and J by 0 bases. Germline CDR1 is MDHEN and CDR2 is SYDVKM. The CDR3 sequence is 18 residues long. The CDR3 DNA reads as TGTGCCAGCGGCACTCAGGGGGTCTGGCCCTTAGCCAAAAACATTCAGTACTTC. It encodes CASGTQGVWPLAKNIQYF.

The V call is TRBV18, the J call TRBJ1-2; D uncertain. The CDR3 contains 15 residues. Trimming stripped 0 bases from V and 3 bases from J, with 11 bases between. Germline V gives CDR1 KGHSH, CDR2 LQKENI. The CDR3 DNA reads TGTGCCAGCTCACCACCCTCGGGGAATTACTATGGCTACACCTTC. Amino acids: CASSPPSGNYYGYTF.

V and J are TRBV15 and TRBJ1-5; D uncertain. CDR1 is LNHNV and CDR2 is YYDKDF in the germline V gene (reference sequence). V lost 4 bases and J lost 4, with 14 bases in between. This CDR3 is 15 amino acids long. CDR3 DNA sequence: TGTGCCACCAGCATAGGAGGGATACGGAATCAGCCCCAGCATTTT. Amino acid sequence: CATSIGGIRNQPQHF.

For the CDR3, the DNA is TGTGCCAGCTCACCCGAGAACACTGAAGCTTTCTTT. This codes for CASSPENTEAFF. The gene calls are TRBV18 and TRBJ1-1; D gene uncertain. The germline gives CDR1 KGHSH, CDR2 LQKENI. The CDR3 extends over 12 amino acids. Trimming pared 3 bases from V and 1 base from J, leaving 3 bases between.

V gene TRBV16 combines with J gene TRBJ1-4, with D perhaps matching TRBD1 (5 bases). V was cut by 0 bases and J by 4 bases, with 12 bases left in between. The germline CDR1 and CDR2 sequences are KGHSY and FQNENV. The CDR3 consists of 16 residues. For the CDR3, the DNA is TGTGCCAGCAGCCAATCGGGGCGACTTATTAATGAAAAACTGTTTTTT. It translates to CASSQSGRLINEKLFF.

The chain employs TRBV5-1 and TRBJ2-7, with D perhaps matching TRBD1 (6 bases). Per the germline V gene, CDR1 is SGHRS and CDR2 is YFSETQ. The CDR3 sequence is 14 residues long. The ends were cut back, 5 bases at V and 1 base at J, with 13 bases in the middle. DNA of the CDR3: TGCGCCAGCAGACTAACAGGGCCTTCCTACGAGCAGTACTTC. It encodes CASRLTGPSYEQYF.

The chain carries TRBV28 and TRBJ1-5, with a possible D match to TRBD1 (6 bases). Germline V gives CDR1 MDHEN, CDR2 SYDVKM. The V end lost 11 bases, the J end lost 6 bases, and 14 bases lay between the germline ends. This CDR3 region has 12 residues. The CDR3 region has the DNA TGTGCCGGGCGGAAAGGGGGTCAGCCCCAGCATTTT. Its protein is CAGRKGGQPQHF.

The rearrangement links TRBV4-2 to TRBJ2-1, with 12 bases aligning to TRBD1. This CDR3 region has 16 residues. Germline trimming cut 1 base from V and 7 bases from J; bases unmatched to any gene: 5. Germline lookup yields CDR1 LGHNA and CDR2 YNFKEQ. The CDR3 region has the DNA TGTGCCAGCAGCCAAGTGGGACAGGGGGCGCGGAATGAGCAGTTCTTC. It yields the protein CASSQVGQGARNEQFF.

This sequence joins TRBV2 and TRBJ1-2; D is unclear. Germline loops: CDR1 SNHLY, CDR2 FYNNEI. This CDR3 is built from 13 residues. Trimming cost V 1 base and J 4 bases, with 7 bases left between them. CDR3 region: CASSEGLTYGYTF. DNA of the CDR3: TGTGCCAGCAGTGAAGGGCTAACCTATGGCTACACCTTC.

This sequence joins TRBV28 and TRBJ1-6; D gene uncertain. This CDR3 is 13 amino acids long. From germline, CDR1 is MDHEN and CDR2 SYDVKM. V was cut by 5 bases and J by 3 bases, with 5 bases left in between. The CDR3 region has the DNA TGTGCCAGCAGTCTTTACTATAATTCACCCCTCCACTTT. It encodes CASSLYYNSPLHF. Full variable domain (rest looked up from reference TRBV28 and TRBJ1-6): DVKVTQSSRYLVKRTGEKVFLECVQDMDHENMFWYRQDPGLGLRLIYFSYDVKMKEKGDIPEGYSVSREKKERFSLILESASTNQTSMYLCASSLYYNSPLHFGNGTRLTVT.

The rearrangement links TRBV28 to TRBJ2-7; 8 bases are a match to TRBD1. V was clipped by 6 bases and J by 6 bases; unmatched bases: 13. The CDR3 totals 15 residues. CDR1 and CDR2 (germline): MDHEN, SYDVKM. DNA of the CDR3: TGTGCCAGCAGCCCCCGGGACAGGTCAGGGGGCGAGCAGTACTTC. It translates to CASSPRDRSGGEQYF.

The chain carries TRBV2 and TRBJ2-1, with D possibly being TRBD1 or TRBD2 (6 bases each). Trimming took off 8 bases at V and 4 bases at J, with 18 bases between the two ends. This CDR3 is built from 15 residues. Germline V gives CDR1 SNHLY, CDR2 FYNNEI. In nucleotides, the CDR3 is TGTGCCAGCTCCTGGGCCAAGGGGGGATACAATGAGCAGTTCTTC. As protein: CASSWAKGGYNEQFF.

The chain carries TRBV30 and TRBJ1-2; possible D gene TRBD1, 6 bases. CDR3 length equals 13 residues. The V end was cut by 0 bases, the J end by 8 bases, with 13 bases between. The germline V gene encodes CDR1 GTSNPN and CDR2 SVGIG (reference sequence). CDR3 region: CAWSVLGAGGYTF. In DNA form, the CDR3 reads TGTGCCTGGAGTGTATTGGGGGCAGGAGGCTACACCTTC.

The V call is TRBV6-5, the J call TRBJ1-2; TRBD1 aligns across 12 bases. In germline, CDR1 is MNHEY, CDR2 SVGAGI. The CDR3 has 14 amino acids. Losses at the gene ends were 6 bases for V and 4 bases for J; bases not matched to a gene: 3. The CDR3 reads CASRGQGAFYGYTF. In DNA, the CDR3 is TGTGCCAGCAGGGGACAGGGGGCTTTCTATGGCTACACCTTC.

The V gene is TRBV2, the J gene TRBJ2-6, with 8 bases fitting TRBD1. Germline CDR1 and CDR2: SNHLY and FYNNEI. The CDR3 runs to 18 residues. The trim removed 6 bases at V and 1 base at J, leaving 11 bases unmatched. The CDR3 here is CASSVGDRGLSGANVLTF. The CDR3 DNA reads as TGTGCCAGCAGCGTTGGCGACAGGGGTCTTTCTGGGGCCAACGTCCTGACTTTC.

J is TRBJ2-5 and V is TRBV9; D is ambiguous. Trimming left V 4 bases short and J 3 bases short, with 13 bases between. This CDR3 contains 14 residues. Germline V CDR1 and CDR2: SGDLS, YYNGEE. CDR3 in amino acids: CASSPQWQEETQYF. The CDR3 bases are TGTGCCAGCAGCCCACAGTGGCAGGAAGAGACCCAGTACTTC.

The chain combines TRBV15 with TRBJ2-3, with TRBD1 matching 8 bases. There are 17 residues in the CDR3. CDR1 LNHNV and CDR2 YYDKDF come from the germline V gene (reference sequence). The junction had 8 bases not matched to a gene; V was cut back by 0 bases and J by 3 bases. In DNA form, the CDR3 reads TGTGCCACCAGCAGAGAAAAGGGGACAGGCATTACAGATACGCAGTATTTT. Translating gives CATSREKGTGITDTQYF.

The chain combines TRBV4-1 with TRBJ1-2; D uncertain. The CDR3 is 13 residues long. The V gene lost 0 bases and the J gene lost 8 bases, with 10 bases spanning the gap. Germline V CDR1 and CDR2: MGHRA, YSYEKL. CDR3 coding DNA: TGCGCCAGCAGCCAAGATCCCACGGGAGGCTACACCTTC. It is translated as CASSQDPTGGYTF.

This chain joins TRBV10-3 and TRBJ1-4, with 7 bases matching TRBD1. The V gene's germline CDR1 is ENHRY and CDR2 SYGVKD. The CDR3 has 14 amino acids. V dropped 2 bases and J dropped 7; count of bases not matched to a gene: 4. CDR3 sequence (DNA): TGTGCCATCAGTGAGGGTAGGGGGCGTGAAAAACTGTTTTTT. Amino acid sequence: CAISEGRGREKLFF.

The genes are TRBV29-1 and TRBJ2-5; D gene ambiguous. The CDR3 is made up of 13 amino acids. Deletions cut 4 bases from V and 2 bases from J, with 11 bases between. Germline values: CDR1 SQVTM, CDR2 ANQGSEA. Here the CDR3 DNA reads TGCAGCGTTGGCGGAGTAGGTCAAGAGACCCAGTACTTC. The encoded protein is CSVGGVGQETQYF.